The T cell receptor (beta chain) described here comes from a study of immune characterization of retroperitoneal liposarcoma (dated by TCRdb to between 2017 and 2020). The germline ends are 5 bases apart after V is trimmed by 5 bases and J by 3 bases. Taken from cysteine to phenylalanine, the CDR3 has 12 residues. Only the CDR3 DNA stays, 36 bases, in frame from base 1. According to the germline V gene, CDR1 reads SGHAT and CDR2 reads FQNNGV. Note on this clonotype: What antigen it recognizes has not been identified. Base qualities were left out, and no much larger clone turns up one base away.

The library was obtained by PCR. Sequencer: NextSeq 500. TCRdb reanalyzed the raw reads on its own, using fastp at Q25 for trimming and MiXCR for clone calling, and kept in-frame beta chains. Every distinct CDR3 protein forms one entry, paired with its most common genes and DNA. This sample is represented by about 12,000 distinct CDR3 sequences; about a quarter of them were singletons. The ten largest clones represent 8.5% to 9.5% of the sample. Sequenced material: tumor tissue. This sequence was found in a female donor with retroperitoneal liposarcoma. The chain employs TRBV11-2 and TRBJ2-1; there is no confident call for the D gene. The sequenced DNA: TGTGCCAGCAGCCTTTACTACAATGAGCAGTTCTTC. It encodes CASSLYYNEQFF.